This TCR beta chain was observed in a study of cytomegalovirus exposure and HLA in healthy donors. Study overall: Early released data comprised some 85 million unique TCRs from HLA-typed donors.

The PCR employed 60 Vbeta primers together with 13 Jbeta primers. Clones were sequenced by immunoSEQ multiplex PCR, and TCRdb holds only the in-frame ones, with some missing. The table records roughly 120,000 clones, 60% to 80% of them present only once. In regard to this clone: As yet, its antigen is unknown.

The V and J ends lost 6 bases and 1 base, in that order; junction bases with no gene match: 9. Germline assignment: CDR1 MDHEN and CDR2 SYDVKM. The CDR3 length is 16 residues. The study, taken as a whole, reports: A likely sequencing artifact accounted for one observed cluster of highly shared sequence variants. A prior analysis recorded that most TCR beta V segments were productive about 87% or about 30% of the time.

J is TRBJ2-1 and V is TRBV28, with 7 bases aligning to TRBD1. Sequencing was done on a sample of PBMCs. The TCR was taken from a middle-aged man in good health and CMV-seropositive. DNA for the CDR3: TGTGCCAGCAGCATAACCTGGACAGGTTCCTACAATGAGCAGTTCTTC. Its translation is CASSITWTGSYNEQFF.